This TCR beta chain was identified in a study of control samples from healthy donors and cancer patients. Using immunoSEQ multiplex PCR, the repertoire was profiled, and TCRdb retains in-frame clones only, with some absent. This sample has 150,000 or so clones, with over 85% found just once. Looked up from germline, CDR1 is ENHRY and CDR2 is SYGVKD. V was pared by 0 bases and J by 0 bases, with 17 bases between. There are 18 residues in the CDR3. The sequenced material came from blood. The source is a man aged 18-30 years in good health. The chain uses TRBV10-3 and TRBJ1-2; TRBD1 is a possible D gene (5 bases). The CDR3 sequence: CAISESGRERGANYGYTF. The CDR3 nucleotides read TGTGCCATCAGTGAGTCCGGCAGGGAGCGAGGAGCTAACTATGGCTACACCTTC.